The rows below give T cell receptor beta chains drawn from one sample of a study of prognosis after radiotherapy for stage I lung cancer. One entry per CDR3 protein results from TCRdb running MiXCR on the multiplex PCR reads. The sample consists of over 20,000 distinct CDR3 sequences, around 36% of them appearing once. Sequencing was performed on PBMCs, taken before or after stereotactic body radiation therapy (not recorded which). The receptors stem from a donor aged 50 or older with non-small cell lung cancer. Each CDR3 is given with its conserved first and last residue. The D gene is left open where the match is weak. A row's size may be missing; if present it is once, few, many or a size class.

J gene,clone size,V gene,D gene,CDR3 protein,CDR3 DNA
TRBJ1-2,NA,TRBV6-1,NA,CASGTGPYGYTF,TGTGCCAGCGGGACCGGGCCCTATGGCTACACCTTC
TRBJ2-2,NA,TRBV6-4,TRBD2,CASSGTSDTRELFF,TGTGCCAGCAGTGGGACTAGCGACACCAGGGAGCTGTTTTTT
TRBJ2-2,NA,TRBV27,NA,CASSPSGSHPGELFF,TGTGCCAGCAGTCCCTCGGGGTCCCACCCCGGGGAGCTGTTTTTT
TRBJ2-1,many,TRBV6-2/TRBV6-3,TRBD2,CASSYVRGRAYNEQFF,TGTGCCAGCAGTTACGTGCGCGGGAGGGCCTACAATGAGCAGTTCTTC
TRBJ1-2,NA,TRBV6-2/TRBV6-3,NA,CASSWDAAYGYTF,TGTGCCAGCAGTTGGGATGCGGCCTATGGCTACACCTTC
TRBJ2-1,NA,TRBV2,NA,CASSSECPVEQFF,TGTGCCAGCAGTTCTGAGTGCCCTGTTGAGCAGTTCTTC
TRBJ1-3,few,TRBV5-6,NA,CASSSRASGYTIYF,TGTGCCAGCAGCTCCCGGGCCTCAGGGTACACCATATATTTT
TRBJ1-1,NA,TRBV27,TRBD1,CASSLRPGTGNTEAFF,TGTGCCAGCAGTTTAAGACCCGGGACAGGGAACACTGAAGCTTTCTTT
TRBJ2-5,many,TRBV5-1,TRBD1,CASRDGQGAGETQYF,TGCGCCAGCAGGGATGGACAGGGGGCTGGAGAGACCCAGTACTTC
TRBJ1-2,few,TRBV5-4,TRBD1,CASSLDPGQGGYTF,TGTGCCAGCAGCTTGGACCCGGGACAGGGCGGCTACACCTTC
TRBJ2-1,many,TRBV6-4,TRBD2,CASSTKGGYGTSGSSAHNEQFF,TGTGCCAGCAGTACTAAAGGGGGCTACGGGACTAGCGGGAGTTCAGCCCACAATGAGCAGTTCTTC
TRBJ2-7,NA,TRBV2,NA,CASCNQGYEQYF,TGTGCCAGCTGTAATCAGGGGTACGAGCAGTACTTC
TRBJ2-3,many,TRBV20-1,TRBD2,CSARDRPSGRASWLDTQYF,TGCAGTGCTAGAGATCGCCCTAGCGGGAGGGCCTCGTGGTTGGATACGCAGTATTTT
TRBJ2-7,many,TRBV27,TRBD2,CASSYREGFYEQYF,TGTGCCAGCAGTTATCGGGAGGGCTTCTACGAGCAGTACTTC
TRBJ2-5,NA,TRBV5-1,TRBD1,CASSLGQGVPETQYF,TGCGCCAGCAGCTTGGGGCAGGGGGTTCCAGAGACCCAGTACTTC
TRBJ1-2,many,TRBV5-5,TRBD1,CASSRTIQGAAVGYTF,TGTGCCAGCAGCCGTACTATACAGGGGGCCGCGGTAGGCTACACCTTC
TRBJ1-1,many,TRBV28,NA,CASSRARIETEAFF,TGTGCCAGCAGTCGTGCGCGGATAGAGACTGAAGCTTTCTTT
TRBJ1-4,once,TRBV30,NA,CAWSSTRGGNEKLFF,TGTGCCTGGAGTTCCACCCGGGGTGGTAATGAAAAACTGTTTTTT
TRBJ2-2,many,TRBV27,TRBD2,CASSLYFDRRGGTGELFF,TGTGCCAGCAGTTTATATTTCGATCGGCGGGGAGGGACCGGGGAGCTGTTTTTT
TRBJ1-1,many,TRBV15,TRBD1,CATSRGQGVVDAAFF,TGTGCCACCAGCAGAGGTCAGGGGGTTGTTGATGCGGCTTTCTTT
TRBJ1-5,many,TRBV28,NA,CASSRDYQPQHF,TGTGCCAGCAGTCGTGATTATCAGCCCCAGCATTTT
TRBJ2-2,many,TRBV24-1,TRBD1,CATRDRAKNTGELFF,TGTGCCACCAGGGACAGGGCTAAGAACACCGGGGAGCTGTTTTTT
TRBJ1-6,NA,TRBV29-1,NA,CSVAYDYNSPLHF,TGCAGCGTTGCCTACGACTATAATTCACCCCTCCACTTT
TRBJ2-7,many,TRBV30,NA,CAWSEPGYEQYF,TGTGCCTGGAGTGAGCCTGGGTACGAGCAGTACTTC
TRBJ1-2,few,TRBV5-6,NA,CASSLRAEGYTF,TGTGCCAGCAGCTTACGGGCGGAGGGCTACACCTTC
TRBJ2-7,NA,TRBV27,TRBD2,CASISRGGAGLGYDQYF,TGTGCCAGCATTTCCCGGGGGGGGGCAGGGCTCGGCTACGATCAGTACTTC